The source of this TCR beta chain is a study of shared clonotypes between healthy human individuals. About the research overall: CD8 memory received one plate per donor, CD8 naive two, CD4 memory three and CD4 naive three.

Regarding this clone: Its antigen remains unidentified.

Regarding the study as a whole: Exclusively blood specimens were collected; tissue repertoires likely differ. Non-shared clonotypes showed lower generation probabilities than clonotypes common to all four donors.

CDR3 length: 11 residues. V gave up 7 bases and J gave up 9 bases, with 13 bases separating them. The V gene's germline CDR1 is GTSNPN and CDR2 SVGIG (reference sequence). CD4+ cells were split into CD45RA+ naive and CD45RA-negative memory subsets. Assay used: immunoSEQ multiplex PCR; TCRdb lists only in-frame clones, some missing. Seen here are 2 million to 2.5 million clones, approximately 96% observed once, and the top ten hold 0.1% to 0.15%. The sequencing sample was made of naive CD4+ T cells sorted from blood. Subset given: CD45RA+ positively selected. This rearrangement joins TRBV30 to TRBJ2-1, with a weak D call TRBD1 (5 bases). The clonotype originates from a man between 18 and 29 years old in good health. CDR3 sequence: CAYTEGVEQFF. Written as DNA, the CDR3 is TGTGCCTATACGGAAGGGGTTGAGCAGTTCTTC.